This TCR beta chain was documented in a study of shared T cell receptors in the human thymus. Sequencing was performed with immunoSEQ multiplex PCR; in TCRdb, only in-frame clones are kept and a portion is missing. The table has some 700,000 clones, over 75% seen once; the top ten hold around 0.01%. Germline values: CDR1 SGHRS, CDR2 YFSETQ. V dropped 0 bases and J dropped 10; count of bases not matched to a gene: 6. The CDR3 runs to 15 residues. These data were likewise used in another study, on human thymus T cells. That source reports: Thymic tissue was derived from resections collected during corrective heart surgery. In thymic and blood repertoires alike, V and J usage looked biased. A high degree of thymic repertoire overlap among unrelated individuals was reported in related research.

The V gene is TRBV5-1, the J gene TRBJ1-6, with 8 bases fitting TRBD1. The sequencing sample was made of thymocytes. This clonotype originated in a girl in the first two years of life with a congenital heart defect. CDR3 nucleotides: TGCGCCAGCAGCTTGGGACAGGGGATTGGATCACCCCTCCACTTT. Its protein is CASSLGQGIGSPLHF.